Listed here are 4 T cell receptor beta chains from one sample, sequenced in a study of low-dose radiotherapy and immunotherapy resistance in tumors. TRAV and TRBV primers primed cDNA for both TCRalpha and TCRbeta. TCRs were amplified for 15 to 25 PCR cycles with a constant-region primer and V-primer adapter. TCRdb used MiXCR to reprocess the reads, holding one entry per CDR3 protein. The data hold about 13,000 distinct CDR3 sequences, with 70% to 80% observed a single time. These receptors were collected from a human donor with advanced metastatic prostate, ovarian, gallbladder or colorectal cancer (not recorded which). This table probably holds off-target reads from a library built for another chain.

The chain combines TRBV12-3 or TRBV12-4 with TRBJ2-5; no clear D gene. V lost 5 bases to trimming and J lost 5 bases, with 9 bases between them. The CDR3 loop spans 12 amino acids. The CDR3 DNA sequence: TGTGCCAGCAGTACCCAAGAGGAGACCCAGTACTTC. Translated, it gives CASSTQEETQYF.

The CDR3 DNA follows: TGTGCCAGCAGCTTGGATCGGGTGATGACTGAAGCTTTCTTT. As protein: CASSLDRVMTEAFF. The chain has TRBV5-4 and TRBJ1-1; no definite D call. The ends were cut back, 0 bases at V and 5 bases at J, with 11 bases in the middle. CDR3 length: 14 residues. The germline V gene has CDR1 SGHNT and CDR2 YYREEE (reference sequence).

This clonotype showed up just once. CDR3: CASSQEQNSPLHF. The CDR3 DNA is TGTGCCAGCAGCCAAGAACAGAATTCACCCCTCCACTTT. This chain links TRBV3-1 with TRBJ1-6; D uncertain. CDR1 is LGHDT, CDR2 YNNKEL, per germline (reference sequence). Trimming removed 0 bases at V and 7 bases at J, with 4 bases between. The CDR3 runs to 13 residues.

The chain uses TRBV18 and TRBJ2-5; TRBD1 matches at 9 bases. This CDR3 comprises 22 residues. The V gene end was trimmed by 2 bases and the J gene end by 5 bases; junction bases not matched to a gene: 27. Per germline, CDR1 KGHSH and CDR2 LQKENI. CDR3 bases: TGTGCCAGCTCACCAGGGGCGACTGTGACCGGGACAGGGCTGACCGGATCGGAGACCCAGTACTTC. Its protein is CASSPGATVTGTGLTGSETQYF. Full variable domain (outside the CDR3, taken from reference TRBV18 and TRBJ2-5): NAGVMQNPRHLVRRRGQEARLRCSPMKGHSHVYWYRQLPEEGLKFMVYLQKENIIDESGMPKERFSAEFPKEGPSILRIQQVVRGDSAAYFCASSPGATVTGTGLTGSETQYFGPGTRLLVL.